This passage covers 31 T cell receptor beta chains from one sample sequenced in a study of blood T cell repertoires in COVID-19 (dated by TCRdb to between 2020 and 2021). The library was generated by the immunoSEQ multiplex PCR assay. The immuneACCESS repertoire file appears here via TCRdb, limited to in-frame rearrangements. These files lack a portion of the clones; in checked studies, under half of the deficit traces to unresolved V genes, and the cause of the others is not known. Counted in this sample were more than 95,000 clones; about 81% of them appeared once. The ten top clones hold about a sixth of the sample. Sequencing was carried out using peripheral blood. These receptors were taken from a man aged 25 to 40 with COVID-19, enrolled during active disease.

The sample holds a few counts of this clone. The chain combines TRBV5-1 with TRBJ2-6, with a possible D match to TRBD2 (5 bases). V was cut by 3 bases and J by 4 bases, with 11 bases left in between. Germline CDR1 SGHRS, CDR2 YFSETQ. This CDR3 contains 15 residues. The CDR3 DNA is TGCGCCAGCAGCTGGGGAGAGGCGGGGGCCAACGTCCTGACTTTC. This encodes CASSWGEAGANVLTF.

The chain recombines TRBV19 with TRBJ1-1; 7 positions agree with TRBD1. The CDR3 loop spans 14 amino acids. Looked up from germline, CDR1 is LNHDA and CDR2 is SQIVND (reference sequence). Trimming took 3 bases from V and 9 from J; bases not matched to a gene: 10. CDR3: CASSILRGREKAFF. CDR3 nucleotide sequence: TGTGCCAGTAGTATCTTGAGGGGGCGCGAAAAAGCTTTCTTT.

This chain uses TRBV28 with TRBJ1-3; 8 bases match TRBD1. Germline V gives CDR1 MDHEN, CDR2 SYDVKM. CDR3 length equals 15 residues. Trimming at V came to 5 bases and at J to 3 bases, leaving 6 bases not matched to a gene. The CDR3 DNA reads TGTGCCAGCAGTCACAGGGGGGGCAATGGAAACACCATATATTTT. Translating it yields CASSHRGGNGNTIYF.

CDR3 region: CASSLRTGRRTGELFF. The CDR3 coding sequence is TGTGCCAGCAGCCTACGGACAGGGAGGAGGACCGGGGAGCTGTTTTTT. The rearrangement links TRBV7-9 to TRBJ2-2; TRBD1 matches 8 bases. Losses at the gene ends were 5 bases for V and 5 bases for J; bases not matched to a gene: 10. The CDR3 has 16 amino acids. The germline V gene has CDR1 SEHNR and CDR2 FQNEAQ (reference sequence).

This sequence joins TRBV28 and TRBJ1-6; D remains unclear. V dropped 5 bases and J dropped 9 bases, with 20 bases sitting between them. From germline, CDR1 is MDHEN and CDR2 SYDVKM. The CDR3 spans 16 residues. CDR3 nucleotides: TGTGCCAGCAGTCCCCCGCAGGTCCTAAGCGGTTCACCCCTCCACTTT. Residues: CASSPPQVLSGSPLHF. Full variable domain (rest looked up from reference TRBV28 and TRBJ1-6): DVKVTQSSRYLVKRTGEKVFLECVQDMDHENMFWYRQDPGLGLRLIYFSYDVKMKEKGDIPEGYSVSREKKERFSLILESASTNQTSMYLCASSPPQVLSGSPLHFGNGTRLTVT.

V gene TRBV10-3 combines with J gene TRBJ2-3, with 7 bases identical to TRBD2. J gave up 3 bases and V 4 bases, and 7 bases lay outside the gene matches. Germline V gene sequence: CDR1 ENHRY, CDR2 SYGVKD. The CDR3 spans 15 residues. CDR3 coding DNA: TGTGCCATCAGTGCGACGAGAGCGGGGACAGATACGCAGTATTTT. It translates to CAISATRAGTDTQYF.

The chain has TRBV7-9 and TRBJ2-2; 7 bases match TRBD2. The length of the CDR3 is 16 residues. The trim removed 1 base at V and 4 bases at J, leaving 6 bases unmatched. The germline gives CDR1 SEHNR, CDR2 FQNEAQ (reference sequence). CDR3 DNA sequence: TGTGCCAGCAGCTTAGAGGGAGGGTTGAGCACCGGGGAGCTGTTTTTT. Residues: CASSLEGGLSTGELFF. Variable domain in full (rest from reference TRBV7-9 and TRBJ2-2): DTGVSQNPRHKITKRGQNVTFRCDPISEHNRLYWYRQTLGQGPEFLTYFQNEAQLEKSRLLSDRFSAERPKGSFSTLEIQRTEQGDSAMYLCASSLEGGLSTGELFFGEGSRLTVL.

The V gene is TRBV10-3, the J gene TRBJ1-2; 9 positions match TRBD1. This CDR3 has 15 residues. V lost 7 bases, J lost 2 bases, and 8 bases stayed unmatched. CDR1 is ENHRY and CDR2 is SYGVKD in the germline V gene. CDR3 loop: CAINTGGASNYGYTF. The CDR3 region has the DNA TGTGCCATCAATACAGGGGGCGCGTCGAACTATGGCTACACCTTC.

The V call is TRBV28, the J call TRBJ2-7; 9 bases match TRBD2. Trimming at V came to 2 bases and at J to 3 bases, leaving 5 bases not matched to a gene. The germline gives CDR1 MDHEN, CDR2 SYDVKM. The CDR3 spans 15 residues. DNA of the CDR3: TGTGCCAGCAGTTTAAGCCTAGCGGGATACTACGAGCAGTACTTC. Its translation: CASSLSLAGYYEQYF.

V usage is TRBV5-8 and J usage is TRBJ2-5; the match to TRBD2 covers 9 bases. The CDR3 contains 15 residues. CDR1 and CDR2 from the germline V gene are SGHTS and YDEGEE. Trimming removed 0 bases from V and 5 bases from J; junction bases left unmatched: 5. The CDR3 is CASSLEGGGAETQYF. DNA of the CDR3: TGTGCCAGCAGCTTGGAAGGCGGGGGGGCCGAGACCCAGTACTTC. Full variable domain (outside the CDR3, taken from reference TRBV5-8 and TRBJ2-5): EAGVTQSPTHLIKTRGQQATLRCSPISGHTSVYWYQQALGLGLQFLLWYDEGEERNRGNFPPRFSGRQFPNYSSELNVNALELEDSALYLCASSLEGGGAETQYFGPGTRLLVL.

This clone was recorded only once. The gene calls are TRBV29-1 and TRBJ1-3; tentatively, D is TRBD1 (5 bases). CDR1 SQVTM and CDR2 ANQGSEA come from the germline V gene. This CDR3 contains 13 residues. Trimming left V 1 base short and J 2 bases short, with 6 bases between. Written as DNA, the CDR3 is TGCAGCGTTGAAGGCAGGGCTGGAAACACCATATATTTT. It specifies CSVEGRAGNTIYF. The whole variable domain, remainder taken from reference TRBV29-1 and TRBJ1-3, is SAVISQKPSRDICQRGTSLTIQCQVDSQVTMMFWYRQQPGQSLTLIATANQGSEATYESGFVIDKFPISRPNLTFSTLTVSNMSPEDSSIYLCSVEGRAGNTIYFGEGSWLTVV.

The chain has TRBV30 and TRBJ1-1, with D possibly being TRBD1 (6 bases). Germline values: CDR1 GTSNPN, CDR2 SVGIG (reference sequence). The CDR3 spans 13 residues. The CDR3 protein is CAQQRRGRTEAFF. The CDR3 DNA reads TGTGCGCAGCAGAGAAGGGGGAGAACTGAAGCTTTCTTT.

This chain connects TRBV24-1 to TRBJ2-6; no firm D call. The CDR3 is 18 amino acids. The germline V and J ends were trimmed by 2 bases and 0 bases, with 13 bases remaining between them. The V gene's germline CDR1 is KGHDR and CDR2 SFDVKD. CDR3 amino acids: CATSDSIQSPSGANVLTF. DNA of the CDR3: TGTGCCACCAGTGATTCAATACAGAGCCCCTCTGGGGCCAACGTCCTGACTTTC.

The gene calls are TRBV7-8 and TRBJ1-1; D is unresolved. The ends were cut back, 3 bases at V and 5 bases at J, with 10 bases in the middle. Germline CDR1 and CDR2: SGHVS and FQNEAQ. This CDR3 is built from 13 residues. The DNA for the CDR3 is TGTGCCAGCAGCTTTAGAGGAGGGACTGAAGCTTTCTTT. Protein sequence: CASSFRGGTEAFF.

J is TRBJ2-1 and V is TRBV27; D ambiguous. The CDR3 is 12 amino acids. Germline V gene sequence: CDR1 MNHEY, CDR2 SMNVEV (reference sequence). The CDR3 bases are TGTGTAGTCCGCATAGCCTACAATGAGCAGTTCTTC. The encoded protein is CVVRIAYNEQFF.

The CDR3 region has the DNA TGTGCCAGCAGGGGACTAGCGGGAGACACAGATACGCAGTATTTT. Its translation is CASRGLAGDTDTQYF. V and J are TRBV2 and TRBJ2-3; TRBD2 matches at 14 bases. The V gene end was trimmed by 6 bases and the J gene end by 2 bases; junction bases not matched to a gene: 1. The CDR3 contains 15 residues. Germline CDR1 SNHLY, CDR2 FYNNEI.

The chain employs TRBV20-1 and TRBJ1-2; D is possibly TRBD1 (5 bases). The CDR3 has 13 amino acids. In germline, CDR1 is DFQATT, CDR2 SNEGSKA (reference sequence). Trimming shortened V by 3 bases and J by 4 bases, and 12 bases separated the two germline ends. The CDR3 region is CSASDRGTYGYTF. The CDR3 DNA reads as TGCAGTGCTAGTGATAGGGGAACCTATGGCTACACCTTC.

The rearrangement links TRBV4-1 to TRBJ1-6, with a weak D call TRBD1 (6 bases). Germline assignment: CDR1 MGHRA and CDR2 YSYEKL. This CDR3 is 17 amino acids long. V gave up 1 base and J gave up 9 bases, with 19 bases separating them. CDR3 DNA: TGCGCCAGCAGCCAAGCCTCGAGGGGGTTAGGAAGTTCACCCCTCCACTTT. Protein sequence: CASSQASRGLGSSPLHF.

The count of this clone is one. The genes are TRBV2 and TRBJ2-7; maybe TRBD2 (7 bases). Looked up from germline, CDR1 is SNHLY and CDR2 is FYNNEI. Trimming removed 7 bases from V and 2 bases from J, with 12 bases in between. CDR3 length equals 13 residues. CDR3 sequence: CASKAGDTYEQYF. In DNA form, the CDR3 reads TGTGCCAGCAAGGCGGGGGACACCTACGAGCAGTACTTC.

The gene calls are TRBV29-1 and TRBJ1-1; 7 bases match TRBD1. Germline V gene sequence: CDR1 SQVTM, CDR2 ANQGSEA. The CDR3 sequence is 16 residues long. V trimming: 7 bases; J trimming: 3 bases; junction bases outside the gene matches: 17. The CDR3 spells CSAEGAGPMKDTEAFF. CDR3 coding DNA: TGCAGCGCTGAGGGGGCAGGTCCCATGAAGGACACTGAAGCTTTCTTT.

This sequence joins TRBV12-3 or TRBV12-4 and TRBJ1-1, with TRBD1 matching over 7 bases. Unmatched junction bases numbered 4, after V lost 5 bases and J lost 4 bases. The CDR3 runs 13 residues. CDR3 sequence reads: CASSPTGATEAFF. CDR3 in DNA: TGTGCCAGCAGTCCTACAGGGGCCACTGAAGCTTTCTTT.

Comment on this clone: A read error may produce the germline difference seen at one junction end. The chain joins TRBV2 to TRBJ2-1; TRBD2 agrees at 9 bases. This CDR3 contains 15 residues. Germline values: CDR1 SNHLY, CDR2 FYNNEI. The CDR3 spells CASREREVAYNEQFF. The CDR3 DNA reads as TGTGCCAGCCGTGAGCGGGAGGTCGCCTACAATGAGCAGTTCTTC.

In its sample, this clone was seen once. This chain uses TRBV10-3 with TRBJ1-2; TRBD1 might be the D (6 bases). The CDR3 consists of 15 residues. CDR1 ENHRY and CDR2 SYGVKD come from the germline V gene. V lost 4 bases to trimming and J lost 5 bases, with 17 bases between them. The CDR3 DNA reads as TGTGCCATCAGTGGGCCGACAGGCGAGGGGTATGGCTACACCTTC. It encodes CAISGPTGEGYGYTF.

This chain joins TRBV5-1 and TRBJ2-2; no firm D call. The CDR3 spans 14 residues. The V gene's germline CDR1 is SGHRS and CDR2 YFSETQ. V was shortened by 2 bases and J by 6 bases, with 11 bases between the two germline ends. The CDR3 loop reads CASSFGLQPGELFF. DNA for the CDR3: TGCGCCAGCAGCTTCGGTCTTCAACCCGGGGAGCTGTTTTTT.

The gene calls are TRBV5-1 and TRBJ2-3; 9 bases line up with TRBD2. J was trimmed by 5 bases and V by 0 bases; bases with no gene match: 13. Per the germline V gene, CDR1 is SGHRS and CDR2 is YFSETQ. CDR3 length: 18 residues. The CDR3 region has the DNA TGCGCCAGCAGCTTGGGGGTAGCGGGAGAGGGTTGGAGAGATACGCAGTATTTT. Translated: CASSLGVAGEGWRDTQYF.

The sample holds one count of this clone. The chain recombines TRBV11-2 with TRBJ2-7; 8 positions match TRBD1. Unmatched junction bases numbered 7, after V lost 1 base and J lost 5 bases. Germline loops: CDR1 SGHAT, CDR2 FQNNGV. The length of the CDR3 is 15 residues. The chain's CDR3 is CASSLGGTGLHEQYF. CDR3 nucleotides: TGTGCCAGCAGCTTAGGAGGGACAGGTCTCCACGAGCAGTACTTC.

The J gene is TRBJ1-4, the V gene TRBV5-1; 8 bases match TRBD1. Germline trimming cut 3 bases from V and 8 bases from J; bases unmatched to any gene: 9. Germline V gene sequence: CDR1 SGHRS, CDR2 YFSETQ. This CDR3 comprises 15 residues. This chain's CDR3 is CASSSAQGAREKLFF. The CDR3 DNA is TGCGCCAGCAGCTCGGCCCAGGGGGCTAGGGAAAAACTGTTTTTT. Full variable domain (missing parts from reference TRBV5-1 and TRBJ1-4): KAGVTQTPRYLIKTRGQQVTLSCSPISGHRSVSWYQQTPGQGLQFLFEYFSETQRNKGNFPGRFSGRQFSNSRSEMNVSTLELGDSALYLCASSSAQGAREKLFFGSGTQLSVL.

The table lists this clone with a count of one. The chain has TRBV5-6 and TRBJ2-3, with 8 bases fitting TRBD2. Germline CDR1 is SGHDT and CDR2 is YYEEEE. The CDR3 runs 13 residues. The junction had 8 bases not matched to a gene; V was cut back by 9 bases and J by 5 bases. CDR3 DNA sequence: TGTGCCACGGGGGGGGCCGAAGTAGATACGCAGTATTTT. Translation gives CATGGAEVDTQYF. The variable domain in full, with the rest retrieved from reference TRBV5-6 and TRBJ2-3, is DAGVTQSPTHLIKTRGQQVTLRCSPKSGHDTVSWYQQALGQGPQFIFQYYEEEERQRGNFPDRFSGHQFPNYSSELNVNALLLGDSALYLCATGGAEVDTQYFGPGTRLTVL.

About this clone itself: Other nucleotide sequences in the sample specify the same CDR3. The chain uses TRBV4-3 and TRBJ2-6, with 12 bases fitting TRBD1. Germline lookup yields CDR1 LGHNA and CDR2 YSLEER. The V and J ends lost 1 base and 2 bases, in that order; junction bases with no gene match: 6. There are 19 residues in the CDR3. This CDR3 reads CASSQVLGQGAPGANVLTF. In nucleotides, the CDR3 is TGCGCCAGCAGCCAAGTCCTGGGACAGGGGGCGCCTGGGGCCAACGTCCTGACTTTC.

This rearrangement joins TRBV4-2 to TRBJ2-2; D is unclear. The CDR3 runs to 16 residues. Germline V gives CDR1 LGHNA, CDR2 YNFKEQ. V dropped 0 bases and J dropped 5 bases, with 13 bases sitting between them. CDR3 sequence: CASSQDIWLGTGELFF. CDR3 bases: TGTGCCAGCAGCCAAGATATCTGGCTAGGAACCGGGGAGCTGTTTTTT.

In regard to this clone: This sample also contains other DNA sequences that code for the same CDR3. The genes are TRBV24-1 and TRBJ2-2; D possibly corresponds to TRBD1 (7 bases). The ends were cut back, 7 bases at V and 5 bases at J, with 13 bases in the middle. Germline CDR1 KGHDR, CDR2 SFDVKD. The CDR3 runs to 14 residues. CDR3 nucleotides: TGTGCCACCAGGGGGCAGGGGGGAACCGGGGAGCTGTTTTTT. This encodes CATRGQGGTGELFF.